These 20 T cell receptor beta chains came from one sample sequenced in a study of vaccination and CD4 T cells after COVID-19. Their specific antigens are unknown. Treatment specified: approximately nine-day PBMC culture with coronavirus spike peptide pools or control peptides (ViraFEST assay). The study sequenced cultured CD4+ T cell DNA using the Oncomine TCR Beta short-read assay. TCRdb processed the PCR reads anew with MiXCR; each CDR3 protein has one entry. The sample has approximately 6,700 distinct CDR3 sequences, around 45% seen once; the top ten hold under 30%. Source material: CD4+ T cells from blood, cultured in vitro. The receptors here all came from a human donor who had recovered from COVID-19.

The gene calls are TRBV4-2 and TRBJ1-1, with D hard to call. V lost 3 bases and J lost 3, with 11 bases in between. This CDR3 is built from 14 residues. Germline CDR1 reads LGHNA; CDR2 reads YNFKEQ. CDR3 nucleotides: TGTGCCAGCAGCCAGATAGGTCGAGACACTGAAGCTTTCTTT. Its protein product is CASSQIGRDTEAFF.

This chain connects TRBV7-9 to TRBJ1-2; 7 bases are shared with TRBD1. In germline, CDR1 is SEHNR, CDR2 FQNEAQ (reference sequence). After removal of 5 bases from V and 4 bases from J, the junction contained 13 bases not matched to a gene. CDR3 length: 16 amino acids. CDR3 residues: CASSLDHRGQTYGYTF. In DNA form, the CDR3 reads TGTGCCAGCAGCCTAGATCACCGGGGACAGACCTATGGCTACACCTTC.

This clonotype has a handful of counts. The genes are TRBV6-5 and TRBJ2-5; 7 bases agree with TRBD2. V dropped 2 bases and J dropped 5; count of bases not matched to a gene: 8. The CDR3 sequence is 15 residues long. Germline V CDR1 and CDR2: MNHEY, SVGAGI. Written as DNA, the CDR3 is TGTGCCAGCAGTTACGACTGGGGGGGTTCGGAGACCCAGTACTTC. This sequence encodes CASSYDWGGSETQYF.

This clonotype was observed a few times. The chain employs TRBV5-1 and TRBJ2-5; perhaps TRBD2 as D (5 bases). The V end was cut by 4 bases, the J end by 5 bases, with 12 bases between. The CDR3 consists of 13 residues. Germline V lookup: CDR1 SGHRS, CDR2 YFSETQ. The CDR3 loop reads CASSLPGGETQYF. The DNA of the CDR3 is TGCGCCAGCAGCCTCCCGGGCGGGGAGACCCAGTACTTC.

This clonotype is medium-sized by share. The V and J genes are TRBV7-9 and TRBJ1-5; TRBD1 might be the D (5 bases). Germline V gives CDR1 SEHNR, CDR2 FQNEAQ (reference sequence). This CDR3 has 14 amino acids. With 4 bases removed from V and 1 base from J, the gap between germline ends came to 8 bases. The CDR3 reads CASSSGGSNQPQHF. The CDR3, as DNA: TGTGCCAGCAGCTCCGGGGGGAGCAATCAGCCCCAGCATTTT. Combining the CDR3 with reference TRBV7-9 and TRBJ1-5 gives the whole variable domain DTGVSQNPRHKITKRGQNVTFRCDPISEHNRLYWYRQTLGQGPEFLTYFQNEAQLEKSRLLSDRFSAERPKGSFSTLEIQRTEQGDSAMYLCASSSGGSNQPQHFGDGTRLSIL.

This clonotype was observed a handful of times. The gene calls are TRBV6-1 and TRBJ1-2, with D possibly TRBD1 on 5 matching bases. Germline-derived CDR1 and CDR2 are MNHNS and SASEGT. This CDR3 region has 12 residues. V was shortened by 4 bases and J by 7 bases, with 10 bases between the two germline ends. The CDR3 DNA is TGTGCCAGCAGTGGTCGGGACGGTGGCTACACCTTC. The encoded protein is CASSGRDGGYTF.

Concerning this clonotype itself: It may be a read error: a sequence one base away is much more abundant. This chain connects TRBV19 to TRBJ2-1, with TRBD1 identical over 9 bases. This CDR3 is 16 amino acids long. The germline gives CDR1 LNHDA, CDR2 SQIVND (reference sequence). CDR3 in amino acids: CSSSRDREGSYNEQFF. Here the CDR3 DNA reads TGTTCCAGTAGTAGGGACAGGGAGGGCTCCTACAATGAGCAGTTCTTC.

The chain combines TRBV11-2 with TRBJ2-5; 8 nucleotides align to TRBD2. Trimming removed 1 base from V and 0 bases from J; junction bases left unmatched: 16. CDR1 and CDR2 (germline): SGHAT, FQNNGV. The CDR3 extends over 20 amino acids. The CDR3 reads CASSLVPRAAGEMYQETQYF. The CDR3 DNA follows: TGTGCCAGCAGCTTAGTACCCAGGGCAGCGGGAGAAATGTACCAAGAGACCCAGTACTTC.

A note on this clonotype: Sequence at one end of the junction differs from germline and may be a read error. The V and J genes are TRBV4-3 and TRBJ1-6; maybe TRBD1 (5 bases). This CDR3 region has 11 residues. Per germline, CDR1 LGHNA and CDR2 YSLEER. The CDR3 DNA sequence: TGCGCCAGCGGCCAGGGCTCACCCCTCCACTTT. Protein sequence: CASGQGSPLHF.

The CDR3 is CASSPPGLWFPAFF. For the CDR3, the DNA is TGTGCCAGCAGCCCGCCGGGGCTCTGGTTTCCAGCTTTCTTT. This rearrangement joins TRBV14 to TRBJ1-1; D is possibly TRBD1 (5 bases). The CDR3 extends over 14 amino acids. CDR1 and CDR2 from the germline V gene are SGHDN and FVKESK. Trimming pared 4 bases from V and 10 bases from J, leaving 19 bases between.

This clonotype turned up a few times. V is TRBV12-3 or TRBV12-4 and J is TRBJ2-2; the D gene is possibly TRBD1 (5 bases). The CDR3 runs to 12 residues. V lost 6 bases, J lost 7 bases, and 9 bases lay in between. The CDR3 sequence: CASSQGYGELFF. In DNA, the CDR3 is TGTGCCAGCAGCCAGGGATACGGGGAGCTGTTTTTT.

V usage is TRBV6-1 and J usage is TRBJ2-7, with 8 bases lining up with TRBD2. The CDR3 loop spans 12 amino acids. Unmatched junction bases numbered 6, after V lost 5 bases and J lost 9 bases. Germline V gives CDR1 MNHNS, CDR2 SASEGT. Here the CDR3 reads CASSPVAGLQYF. DNA for the CDR3: TGTGCCAGCAGTCCCGTAGCGGGATTGCAGTACTTC.

This clonotype occurred a few times. This chain joins TRBV2 and TRBJ2-2; D is unresolved. Germline V gene sequence: CDR1 SNHLY, CDR2 FYNNEI. Trimming cost V 7 bases and J 5 bases, with 14 bases left between them. The CDR3 runs 14 residues. Here the CDR3 reads CASTWPLGTGELFF. CDR3 DNA sequence: TGTGCCAGCACTTGGCCACTCGGGACCGGGGAGCTGTTTTTT.

This clonotype was detected only a few times. The V call is TRBV6-1, the J call TRBJ1-5, with D maybe TRBD1 (6 bases). Germline assignment: CDR1 MNHNS and CDR2 SASEGT. Trimming removed 5 bases at V and 6 bases at J, with 11 bases between. The CDR3 is 13 amino acids. CDR3 sequence: CASSPGARQPQHF. In DNA form, the CDR3 reads TGTGCCAGCAGTCCAGGGGCTCGTCAGCCCCAGCATTTT.

This clonotype was detected a few times. J is TRBJ1-5 and V is TRBV12-3 or TRBV12-4; maybe TRBD1 (5 bases). Trimming left V 7 bases short and J 3 bases short, with 19 bases between. The CDR3 extends over 16 amino acids. The CDR3 reads CASIPRLGPSNQPQHF. CDR3 coding DNA: TGTGCCAGCATTCCCAGGCTGGGGCCCTCCAATCAGCCCCAGCATTTT.

The V gene is TRBV6-1, the J gene TRBJ1-2, with D perhaps matching TRBD1 (6 bases). This CDR3 comprises 15 residues. CDR1 MNHNS and CDR2 SASEGT come from the germline V gene. V lost 7 bases, J lost 2 bases, and 17 bases lay in between. CDR3: CASTGTTLSNYGYTF. The CDR3, as DNA: TGTGCCAGCACCGGGACAACTCTTTCCAACTATGGCTACACCTTC.

The chain joins TRBV7-3 to TRBJ2-7; 11 nucleotides align to TRBD2. The CDR3 is 18 amino acids. V was clipped by 1 base and J by 4 bases; unmatched bases: 12. The germline gives CDR1 SGHTA, CDR2 FQGTGA. This CDR3 is CASSLRRTSGPDGYEQYF. The CDR3, as DNA: TGTGCCAGCAGCTTAAGGAGGACTAGCGGGCCTGATGGGTACGAGCAGTACTTC.

CDR3 protein: CASSLSGGSYNEQFF. In nucleotides, the CDR3 is TGTGCCAGCAGCTTGTCTGGCGGCTCCTACAATGAGCAGTTCTTC. V usage is TRBV5-4 and J usage is TRBJ2-1, with no clear D. V was pared by 1 base and J by 0 bases, with 8 bases between. Germline assignment: CDR1 SGHNT and CDR2 YYREEE (reference sequence). The CDR3 loop spans 15 amino acids.

The chain couples TRBV7-2 to TRBJ1-6, with D hard to call. Per germline, CDR1 SGHTA and CDR2 FQGNSA. The V end lost 2 bases, the J end lost 7 bases, and 6 bases lay between the germline ends. The CDR3 contains 13 residues. The CDR3 DNA is TGTGCCAGCAGCTTATATGAAAATTCACCCCTCCACTTT. This translates into CASSLYENSPLHF. The full variable domain, rest sourced from reference TRBV7-2 and TRBJ1-6, is GAGVSQSPSNKVTEKGKDVELRCDPISGHTALYWYRQSLGQGLEFLIYFQGNSAPDKSGLPSDRFSAERTGGSVSTLTIQRTQQEDSAVYLCASSLYENSPLHFGNGTRLTVT.

There are a few counts of this clonotype. The gene calls are TRBV6-1 and TRBJ2-5; 10 positions match TRBD2. The CDR3 has 15 amino acids. CDR1 is MNHNS and CDR2 is SASEGT in the germline V gene. J gave up 9 bases and V 6 bases, and 13 bases lay outside the gene matches. CDR3: CASSPSGGTSFSQYF. The CDR3 DNA sequence: TGTGCCAGCAGCCCTAGCGGGGGCACAAGTTTTTCCCAGTACTTC.